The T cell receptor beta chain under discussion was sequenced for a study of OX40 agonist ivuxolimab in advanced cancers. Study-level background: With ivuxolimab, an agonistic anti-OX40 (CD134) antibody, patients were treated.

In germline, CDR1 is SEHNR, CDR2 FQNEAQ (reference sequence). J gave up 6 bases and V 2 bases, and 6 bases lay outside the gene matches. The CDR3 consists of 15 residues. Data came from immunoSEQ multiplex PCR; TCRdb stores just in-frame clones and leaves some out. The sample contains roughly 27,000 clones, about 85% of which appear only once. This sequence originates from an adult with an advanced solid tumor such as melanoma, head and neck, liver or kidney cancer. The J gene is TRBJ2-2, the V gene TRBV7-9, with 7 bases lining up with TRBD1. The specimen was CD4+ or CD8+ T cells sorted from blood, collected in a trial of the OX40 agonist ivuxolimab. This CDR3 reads CASSLYEGGSGELFF. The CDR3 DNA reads TGTGCCAGCAGCTTATATGAAGGGGGCTCCGGGGAGCTGTTTTTT.